This record looks at one TCR beta chain sequence and its context. The data are from a study of blood T cell repertoires in COVID-19. Assay used: immunoSEQ multiplex PCR; TCRdb lists only in-frame clones, some missing. This table has about 500,000 clones, roughly nine tenths appearing once. The CDR3 contains 15 residues. Germline values: CDR1 LNHNV, CDR2 YYDKDF (reference sequence). V lost 3 bases to trimming and J lost 2 bases, with 14 bases between them. Sequencing was done on a sample of peripheral blood. The chain uses TRBV15 and TRBJ2-7; TRBD1 might be the D (5 bases). This TCR derives from a man aged 18 to 30 with COVID-19, enrolled during active disease. In DNA, the CDR3 is TGTGCCACCAGCAGTACGCAGGGAAGCGCCTACGAGCAGTACTTC. Translating gives CATSSTQGSAYEQYF.